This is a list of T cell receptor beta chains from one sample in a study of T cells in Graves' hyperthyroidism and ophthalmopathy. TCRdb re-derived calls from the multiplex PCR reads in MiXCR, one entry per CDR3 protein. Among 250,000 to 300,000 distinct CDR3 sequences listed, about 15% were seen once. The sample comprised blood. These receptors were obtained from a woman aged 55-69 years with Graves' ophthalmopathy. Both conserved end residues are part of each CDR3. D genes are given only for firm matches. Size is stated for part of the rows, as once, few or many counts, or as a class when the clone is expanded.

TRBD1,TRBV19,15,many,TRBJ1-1,TGTGCCAGTAGAAACAACCAGGGGGGGAACACTGAAGCTTTCTTT,CASRNNQGGNTEAFF
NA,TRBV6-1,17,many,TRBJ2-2,TGTGCCAGCAGTTTAATGCCGGGATTACTGCGTCCCGGGGAGCTGTTTTTT,CASSLMPGLLRPGELFF
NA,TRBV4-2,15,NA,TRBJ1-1,TGTGCCAGCAGCCAAGATTGGGCAGGGTACACTGAAGCTTTCTTT,CASSQDWAGYTEAFF
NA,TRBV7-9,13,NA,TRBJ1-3,TGTGCCAGCAGCCTCGGAGTCAGGAACACCATATATTTT,CASSLGVRNTIYF
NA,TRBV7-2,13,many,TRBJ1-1,TGTGCCAGCAGCTTAGAGACCTTCCTTAGGGCTTTCTTT,CASSLETFLRAFF
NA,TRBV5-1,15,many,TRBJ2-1,TGCGCCAGCAGCGAGGTATGGGGGCAAGGGAATGAGCAGTTCTTC,CASSEVWGQGNEQFF
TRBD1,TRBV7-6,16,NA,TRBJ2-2,TGTGCCAGCAGCTTAGGGGTGACAGGGGCCCCCGGGGAGCTGTTTTTT,CASSLGVTGAPGELFF
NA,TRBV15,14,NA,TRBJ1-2,TGTGCCACCGAAAACAGAAAGCAGGACTATGGCTACACCTTC,CATENRKQDYGYTF
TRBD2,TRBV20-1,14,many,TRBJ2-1,TGCAGTGCCACTGGACTAGCGGGAAATAATGAGCAGTTCTTC,CSATGLAGNNEQFF
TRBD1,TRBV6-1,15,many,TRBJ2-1,TGTGCCAGCAGGAGCCGGGACAGGGGGAACTATGAGCAGTTCTTC,CASRSRDRGNYEQFF
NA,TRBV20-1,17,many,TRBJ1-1,TGCAGTGCTAAGCCGCAACAGGGAGCAGTCATGAACACTGAAGCTTTCTTT,CSAKPQQGAVMNTEAFF
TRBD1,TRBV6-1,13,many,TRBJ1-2,TGTGCCAGCACTCTCGGGACAGGCTATGGCTACACCTTC,CASTLGTGYGYTF
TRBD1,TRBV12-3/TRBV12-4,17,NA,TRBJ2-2,TGTGCCAGCAGTTTGGGGACAGGAAGTCTCAACACCGGGGAGCTGTTTTTT,CASSLGTGSLNTGELFF
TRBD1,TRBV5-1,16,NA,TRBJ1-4,TGCGCCAGCAGTACCTCAGGGACAGATACATTGGAAAAACTGTTTTTT,CASSTSGTDTLEKLFF
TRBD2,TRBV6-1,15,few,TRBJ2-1,TGTGCCAGCAGTTTTGGATTAGCGGGGGTACGTGAGCAGTTCTTC,CASSFGLAGVREQFF
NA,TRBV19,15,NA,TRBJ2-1,TGTGCCAGTAGTCCGACCGTAACCTCCTACAATGAGCAGTTCTTC,CASSPTVTSYNEQFF
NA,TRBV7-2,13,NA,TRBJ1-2,TGTGCCAGCAGCTTAGTGGGTATTGGTGGCTACACCTTC,CASSLVGIGGYTF
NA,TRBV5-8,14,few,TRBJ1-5,TGTGCCAGCAACTTCGACGGATCAAATCAGCCCCAGCATTTT,CASNFDGSNQPQHF
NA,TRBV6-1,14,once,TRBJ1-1,TGTGCCAGCAGCGCGCACACCTTAAACACTGAAGCTTTATTT,CASSAHTLNTEALF
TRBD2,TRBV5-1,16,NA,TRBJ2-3,TGCGCCAGCAGCTTGGATCCTAGCGGAAGCACAGATACGCAGTATTTT,CASSLDPSGSTDTQYF
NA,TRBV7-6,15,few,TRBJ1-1,TGTGCCAGCAGCCCAAGCGGGGAGCAGAACACTGAAGCTTTCTTT,CASSPSGEQNTEAFF
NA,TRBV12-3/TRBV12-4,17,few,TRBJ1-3,TGTGCCAGCAGTTCGGCCGGGACTCCTCGCTCTGGAAACACCATATATTTT,CASSSAGTPRSGNTIYF
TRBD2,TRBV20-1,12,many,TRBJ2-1,TGCAGTGCTAGAGTTAGGACTAGCGGGCAGTTCTTC,CSARVRTSGQFF
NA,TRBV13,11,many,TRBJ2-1,TGTGCCAGCAGCTCGGAAGATGAGCAGTTCTTC,CASSSEDEQFF
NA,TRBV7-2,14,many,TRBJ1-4,TGTGCCAGCAGCTTTTCACTGGGGGCTGAAAAACTGTTTTTT,CASSFSLGAEKLFF